This T cell receptor (beta chain) was sequenced during a study of T cells in Graves' hyperthyroidism and ophthalmopathy. The CDR3 contains 13 residues. Trimming shortened V by 4 bases and J by 4 bases, and 5 bases separated the two germline ends. Looked up from germline, CDR1 is LGHNA and CDR2 is YNFKEQ. The study, taken as a whole, reports: Ophthalmopathy stood apart from stable hyperthyroidism in a 13 V-J model. In the blood, most expanded thyroid clonotypes above 0.001 appeared as well.

Regions amplified from RNA transcripts were the TCR beta CDR3 regions. HTBI primers drove first-round RT-PCR of the TCR CDR3. TCRdb recomputed calls from the multiplex PCR reads with MiXCR, one row per CDR3 protein. The sample yields roughly 100,000 distinct CDR3 sequences, about half seen once. Patients showing uncontrolled infection, other autoimmune disease, pregnancy or lactation were ineligible. With respect to this clonotype: The antigen is undetermined.

The chain is built from TRBV4-2 and TRBJ2-6; D remains ambiguous. Sample: blood. The sequence was obtained from a middle-aged woman with Graves' hyperthyroidism. Here the CDR3 DNA reads TGTGCCAGCAGCCCACAGGGGGCCAACGTCCTGACTTTC. Amino acid sequence: CASSPQGANVLTF.